These 9 T cell receptor beta chains share one sample of origin, sequenced in a study of blood T cell repertoires in COVID-19. This table comes from immunoSEQ multiplex PCR, and its TCRdb copy is limited to in-frame clones, with some not included. Counted here are approximately 250,000 clones, nearly 85% occurring once; the ten biggest clones make up approximately 9%. Source material: peripheral blood. The source of these receptors is a human donor in a cohort sampled during active COVID-19.

V usage is TRBV28 and J usage is TRBJ1-2, with 8 bases lining up with TRBD1. The junction had 8 bases not matched to a gene; V was cut back by 1 base and J by 4 bases. The CDR3 spans 16 residues. The germline V gene encodes CDR1 MDHEN and CDR2 SYDVKM. The CDR3 loop is CASSLYNQGAGYGYTF. The CDR3 DNA sequence: TGTGCCAGCAGTTTATATAATCAGGGGGCCGGCTATGGCTACACCTTC.

The rearrangement uses TRBV13 and TRBJ2-7; 7 bases agree with TRBD1. This CDR3 has 14 amino acids. V lost 5 bases, J lost 0 bases, and 4 bases stayed unmatched. Germline loops: CDR1 PRHDT, CDR2 FYEKMQ (reference sequence). CDR3 loop: CASSLHRGSYEQYF. As DNA, the CDR3 is TGTGCCAGCAGCCTCCACAGGGGCTCCTACGAGCAGTACTTC.

The chain employs TRBV6-6 and TRBJ2-4; 7 bases fit TRBD2. The V and J ends lost 6 bases and 2 bases, in that order; junction bases with no gene match: 10. Germline assignment: CDR1 MNHNY and CDR2 SVGAGI (reference sequence). This CDR3 has 16 residues. CDR3 in DNA: TGTGCCAGCAGATCACCGGGAGGACCCTCCAAAAACATTCAGTACTTC. Amino acid sequence: CASRSPGGPSKNIQYF.

In this sample, this clone turned up once. V usage is TRBV5-1 and J usage is TRBJ2-3; tentative D call: TRBD1 (5 bases). This CDR3 contains 16 residues. Between the trimmed V and J ends, which lost 0 bases and 2 bases, there was a span of 13 bases. Germline V gene data show CDR1 as SGHRS and CDR2 as YFSETQ. CDR3 loop: CASSLAPGSNTDTQYF. For the CDR3, the DNA is TGCGCCAGCAGCTTGGCCCCAGGGTCCAACACAGATACGCAGTATTTT.

V is TRBV7-9 and J is TRBJ2-1, with 7 bases aligning to TRBD1. Trimming removed 5 bases from V and 11 bases from J; junction bases left unmatched: 3. The CDR3 is 11 amino acids. Germline CDR1 reads SEHNR; CDR2 reads FQNEAQ (reference sequence). DNA for the CDR3: TGTGCCAGCAGCAGGACAGGCAAGCAGTTCTTC. The encoded protein is CASSRTGKQFF.

J is TRBJ2-1 and V is TRBV5-1; a possible D gene is TRBD2 (6 bases). Germline CDR1 is SGHRS and CDR2 is YFSETQ. V was cut by 3 bases and J by 15 bases, with 22 bases left in between. This CDR3 is 14 amino acids long. The CDR3 coding sequence is TGCGCCAGCAGCTCGGGGGACCCAGGGCGAAGGTGGTTCTTC. Translation gives CASSSGDPGRRWFF.

This clone was observed a handful of times. V is TRBV11-2 and J is TRBJ2-1; 8 nucleotides line up with TRBD2. The CDR3 is made up of 15 amino acids. Germline CDR1 is SGHAT and CDR2 is FQNNGV. Trimming at V came to 5 bases and at J to 8 bases, leaving 11 bases not matched to a gene. The CDR3 sequence: CASSETRTSLDEQFF. The CDR3 DNA sequence: TGTGCCAGCAGCGAAACCAGGACTAGCTTAGATGAGCAGTTCTTC.

The chain couples TRBV28 to TRBJ1-2, with TRBD1 matching 8 bases. The V gene's germline CDR1 is MDHEN and CDR2 SYDVKM. The CDR3 sequence is 13 residues long. V was clipped by 6 bases and J by 7 bases; unmatched bases: 7. The CDR3 region has the DNA TGTGCCAGCAGCCCCGACAGGGGAAGTGGCTACACCTTC. It is translated as CASSPDRGSGYTF.

This chain uses TRBV9 with TRBJ2-2; 7 bases map to TRBD1. Germline trimming cut 2 bases from V and 4 bases from J; bases unmatched to any gene: 17. The germline V gene has CDR1 SGDLS and CDR2 YYNGEE. There are 19 residues in the CDR3. CDR3 sequence: CASSVTTGQPGQPTGELFF. CDR3 sequence (DNA): TGTGCCAGCAGCGTGACAACTGGGCAACCGGGACAGCCCACCGGGGAGCTGTTTTTT. Filled out from reference TRBV9 and TRBJ2-2, the complete variable domain reads DSGVTQTPKHLITATGQRVTLRCSPRSGDLSVYWYQQSLDQGLQFLIQYYNGEERAKGNILERFSAQQFPDLHSELNLSSLELGDSALYFCASSVTTGQPGQPTGELFFGEGSRLTVL.